The rows below give T cell receptor beta chains drawn from one sample of a study of T-cell reconstitution after alpha-beta-depleted transplantation in children. TCRdb re-called the PCR reads through MiXCR, storing one row per CDR3 protein. Counted here are a few hundred thousand distinct CDR3 sequences, about an eighth occurring once; the ten biggest clones make up over 2%. The sample was PBMCs, mostly from graft donor cells, taken 360 days after TCRalphabeta/CD19-depleted stem cell transplant. These receptors came from a male patient younger than 18 who had a stem cell transplant for acute myeloid leukemia, so the T cells may come from the graft donor. CDR3s include the opening cysteine and the closing phenylalanine or tryptophan. D genes are given only for firm matches. Clone sizes are given selectively: once, few, many, or a class where the clone is expanded.

V gene	clone size	D gene	CDR3 length	J gene	CDR3 protein	CDR3 DNA
TRBV12-3/TRBV12-4	NA	NA	14	TRBJ2-1	CASTAGWRNNEQFF	TGTGCCAGCACCGCCGGCTGGCGCAACAATGAGCAGTTCTTC
TRBV27	many	NA	13	TRBJ2-7	CASSLNRAYEQYF	TGTGCCAGCAGTTTGAACAGAGCCTACGAGCAGTACTTC
TRBV29-1	many	NA	15	TRBJ2-6	CSVESGWPGANVLTF	TGCAGCGTTGAGTCAGGGTGGCCTGGGGCCAACGTCCTGACTTTC
TRBV4-3	many	TRBD1	15	TRBJ2-5	CASSQGRQGAETQYF	TGCGCCAGCAGCCAAGGTAGACAGGGGGCGGAGACCCAGTACTTC
TRBV4-2	NA	NA	13	TRBJ1-5	CAISPGPNQPQHF	TGTGCCATCAGCCCCGGACCCAATCAGCCCCAGCATTTT
TRBV7-6	NA	NA	12	TRBJ2-5	CASSLFVETQYF	TGTGCCAGCAGCTTGTTTGTAGAGACCCAGTACTTC
TRBV7-2	few	NA	18	TRBJ1-2	CASSLALENVGQRYGYTF	TGTGCCAGCAGCTTAGCGCTGGAAAACGTCGGACAGCGCTATGGCTACACCTTC
TRBV20-1	NA	NA	13	TRBJ2-1	CSASKGTYNEQFF	TGCAGTGCTAGTAAGGGCACCTACAATGAGCAGTTCTTC
TRBV4-3	few	TRBD2	18	TRBJ2-3	CASSQVHLLAGYSDTQYF	TGCGCCAGCAGCCAAGTCCACCTCCTAGCGGGATATTCGGATACGCAGTATTTT
TRBV7-3	NA	TRBD2	15	TRBJ2-3	CASSPGTSGSDTQYF	TGTGCCAGCAGCCCCGGGACTAGCGGTTCAGATACGCAGTATTTT
TRBV5-1	many	NA	15	TRBJ2-3	CASSLAGPSTDTQYF	TGCGCCAGCAGCTTGGCAGGCCCTAGCACAGATACGCAGTATTTT
TRBV5-1	NA	NA	16	TRBJ1-5	CASLRPTPRTLCPQHF	TGCGCCAGCCTCCGCCCTACCCCGAGGACGCTTTGTCCCCAGCATTTT
TRBV29-1	NA	TRBD1	14	TRBJ1-1	CSVSPGTGNTEAFF	TGCAGCGTATCCCCCGGGACAGGGAACACTGAAGCTTTCTTT
TRBV10-3	few	NA	11	TRBJ2-7	CAISETLEQYF	TGTGCCATCAGTGAGACCCTCGAGCAGTACTTC
TRBV27	NA	TRBD1	15	TRBJ1-2	CASGGQQPGQVGYTF	TGTGCCAGCGGGGGACAGCAACCCGGCCAGGTTGGCTACACCTTC
TRBV7-3	NA	TRBD2	16	TRBJ2-3	CASTPNGGRFTDTQYF	TGTGCCAGCACTCCTAACGGCGGGAGGTTTACAGATACGCAGTATTTT
TRBV6-6	NA	NA	13	TRBJ2-5	CASSYSTRETQYF	TGTGCCAGCAGTTACTCCACCCGGGAGACCCAGTACTTC
TRBV29-1	NA	NA	13	TRBJ2-3	CSVETGFADTQYF	TGCAGCGTTGAAACCGGGTTTGCAGATACGCAGTATTTT
TRBV7-6	NA	NA	15	TRBJ2-1	CASSSLYRGYNEQFF	TGTGCCAGCAGCTCCCTTTACCGAGGGTACAATGAGCAGTTCTTC
TRBV18	many	TRBD2	18	TRBJ2-6	CASSPREGLLSGANVLTF	TGTGCCAGCTCACCACGGGAGGGTTTACTCTCTGGGGCCAACGTCCTGACTTTC
TRBV24-1	many	TRBD1	14	TRBJ2-5	CATSVTGVEETQYF	TGTGCCACCAGTGTAACAGGGGTTGAGGAGACCCAGTACTTC
TRBV11-2	NA	TRBD2	16	TRBJ2-1	CASSLAGTTPTNEQFF	TGTGCCAGCAGCTTAGCGGGGACTACCCCAACTAATGAGCAGTTCTTC
TRBV20-1	few	NA	14	TRBJ2-7	CSANEFVGSYEQYF	TGCAGTGCTAATGAATTTGTAGGGTCCTACGAGCAGTACTTC
TRBV4-3	NA	NA	16	TRBJ2-3	CASSQGRVPSTDTQYF	TGCGCCAGCAGCCAAGGGCGGGTTCCTTCCACAGATACGCAGTATTTT
TRBV6-1	NA	TRBD1	16	TRBJ2-7	CASSTGTVPAGYEQYF	TGTGCCAGCAGTACCGGGACAGTTCCTGCCGGCTACGAGCAGTACTTC
TRBV6-2/TRBV6-3	NA	TRBD1	15	TRBJ2-2	CASSWIPTGTGELFF	TGTGCCAGCAGTTGGATACCGACAGGGACCGGGGAGCTGTTTTTT
TRBV27	NA	TRBD2	16	TRBJ2-7	CASSLSGLAATYEQYF	TGTGCCAGCAGTTTATCAGGACTAGCGGCCACCTACGAGCAGTACTTC
TRBV14	few	TRBD2	17	TRBJ2-3	CASSHPPLAGATDTQYF	TGTGCCAGCAGCCACCCCCCACTAGCGGGAGCCACAGATACGCAGTATTTT
TRBV2	NA	TRBD1	15	TRBJ2-1	CASSVLAVGQSTRFF	TGTGCCAGCAGTGTTTTAGCTGTGGGACAGTCCACAAGGTTCTTC
TRBV5-1	NA	TRBD1	15	TRBJ1-1	CASSFGGQGDTEAFF	TGCGCCAGCAGCTTTGGGGGACAGGGTGACACTGAAGCTTTCTTT
TRBV6-5	NA	NA	13	TRBJ2-7	CASSYGILYEQYF	TGTGCCAGCAGTTACGGGATCCTCTACGAGCAGTACTTC
TRBV10-2	many	TRBD1	16	TRBJ2-2	CASGKGQGAYTGELFF	TGCGCCAGCGGGAAAGGACAGGGGGCTTACACCGGGGAGCTGTTTTTT
TRBV9	few	NA	19	TRBJ2-1	CASSVDPPGTPYERDEQFF	TGTGCCAGCAGCGTAGATCCCCCCGGGACACCCTACGAGAGGGATGAGCAGTTCTTC
TRBV5-1	few	NA	15	TRBJ2-7	CASSLSPGVSYEQYF	TGCGCCAGCAGCTTGTCCCCGGGAGTCTCCTACGAGCAGTACTTC
TRBV4-3	NA	TRBD2	18	TRBJ2-7	CASSLRGLAGGPSYEQYF	TGCGCCAGCAGCCTTAGAGGACTAGCGGGAGGGCCTTCCTACGAGCAGTACTTC
TRBV6-2/TRBV6-3	few	TRBD1	13	TRBJ1-2	CASGDRGLSGYTF	TGTGCCAGCGGTGACAGGGGGCTCAGCGGCTACACCTTC
TRBV20-1	NA	TRBD2	15	TRBJ2-1	CSAKALAGIYNEQFF	TGCAGTGCTAAAGCGTTAGCGGGCATATACAATGAGCAGTTCTTC